The rows below give T cell receptor beta chains drawn from one sample of a study of cytomegalovirus exposure and HLA in healthy donors. The method was immunoSEQ multiplex PCR; TCRdb's version includes in-frame clones alone and lacks a portion of them. Altogether about 190,000 clones are present, around four fifths being singletons, with the ten largest covering less than 9%. The sample was PBMCs. These receptors were collected from a man younger than 35 in good health and CMV-seropositive. CDR3s include the opening cysteine and the closing phenylalanine or tryptophan. The D gene is left open where the match is weak. A row's size may be missing; if present it is once, few, many or a size class.

.	TRBV4-2	.	TRBJ2-2	CASSQDMELPGTGELFF	TGTGCCAGCAGCCAAGATATGGAGCTCCCGGGGACCGGGGAGCTGTTTTTT
TRBD2	TRBV6-5	.	TRBJ2-7	CASSLADSSYEQYF	TGTGCCAGCAGTCTAGCGGATAGCTCCTACGAGCAGTACTTC
TRBD2	TRBV2	.	TRBJ2-1	CASSPLAGVGNEQFF	TGTGCCAGCAGTCCTCTAGCGGGAGTAGGCAATGAGCAGTTCTTC
TRBD2	TRBV6-4	many	TRBJ2-2	CASSEVSGSGTGELFF	TGTGCCAGCAGTGAAGTGAGCGGGAGTGGCACCGGGGAGCTGTTTTTT
TRBD2	TRBV27	.	TRBJ2-7	CASSSGPSYEQYF	TGTGCCAGCTCTAGCGGGCCTTCCTACGAGCAGTACTTC
.	TRBV15	few	TRBJ1-1	CATSRVEVRGTEAFF	TGTGCCACCAGCAGAGTGGAAGTGCGGGGAACCGAAGCTTTCTTT
.	TRBV6-5	.	TRBJ2-7	CASSTLGSNEQYF	TGTGCCAGCAGTACCCTAGGGAGTAACGAGCAGTACTTC
.	TRBV28	.	TRBJ2-1	CASSPYSGAYNEQFF	TGTGCCAGCAGTCCATATAGCGGTGCCTACAATGAGCAGTTCTTC
TRBD1	TRBV5-6	.	TRBJ1-1	CASRPGQRLPMNTEAFF	TGTGCCAGCAGACCGGGACAGAGACTTCCCATGAACACTGAAGCTTTCTTT
.	TRBV27	.	TRBJ2-5	CASSYTGRGETQYF	TGTGCCAGCAGTTATACGGGCCGAGGGGAGACCCAGTACTTC
.	TRBV9	.	TRBJ2-5	CASSPDQGETQYF	TGTGCCAGCAGCCCGGACCAGGGGGAGACCCAGTACTTC
TRBD2	TRBV28	.	TRBJ2-1	CASLKAGGLNEQFF	TGTGCCAGCCTTAAAGCGGGAGGGCTCAATGAGCAGTTCTTC
.	TRBV7-2	.	TRBJ2-7	CASSFSGSLFEQYF	TGTGCCAGCAGCTTCAGCGGGTCTCTGTTCGAGCAGTACTTC
.	TRBV11-2	.	TRBJ1-5	CASSFQFNQPQHF	TGTGCCAGCAGCTTCCAGTTCAATCAGCCCCAGCATTTT
.	TRBV4-1	.	TRBJ1-1	CASSSERQMNTEAFF	TGCGCCAGCAGTTCCGAGCGACAGATGAACACTGAAGCTTTCTTT
.	TRBV6-5	.	TRBJ2-5	CASSPQETQYF	TGTGCCAGCAGTCCACAAGAGACCCAGTACTTC
.	TRBV28	.	TRBJ1-1	CASSQTGDTEAFF	TGTGCCAGCAGCCAGACAGGTGACACTGAAGCTTTCTTT
.	TRBV7-9	.	TRBJ2-2	CASRRSTGELFF	TGTGCCAGCAGAAGGAGCACCGGGGAGCTGTTTTTT
TRBD2	TRBV6-5	few	TRBJ2-7	CASTSAGGTYEQYF	TGTGCCAGCACCTCAGCGGGAGGCACCTACGAGCAGTACTTC
.	TRBV6-6	.	TRBJ2-7	CASTESWGPTYEQYF	TGTGCCAGCACCGAATCTTGGGGGCCGACCTACGAGCAGTACTTC
.	TRBV7-6	.	TRBJ2-1	CASSRPQGYNEQFF	TGTGCCAGCAGCCGACCCCAGGGTTACAATGAGCAGTTCTTC
.	TRBV28	.	TRBJ2-7	CASSTGSGAYEQYF	TGTGCCAGCAGTACAGGGTCTGGGGCCTACGAGCAGTACTTC
TRBD1	TRBV6-5	.	TRBJ2-1	CASSYRGMGEQFF	TGTGCCAGCAGCTACAGGGGAATGGGTGAGCAGTTCTTC
.	TRBV29-1	.	TRBJ2-1	CSFGKTGSSYNEQFF	TGCAGCTTTGGCAAGACAGGTAGCTCCTACAATGAGCAGTTCTTC
.	TRBV28	.	TRBJ2-7	CASSLTNPYEQYF	TGTGCCAGCAGTTTAACAAACCCCTACGAGCAGTACTTC
TRBD2	TRBV29-1	.	TRBJ2-2	CSVAGGGQVGELFF	TGCAGCGTAGCCGGGGGGGGGCAGGTCGGGGAGCTGTTTTTT
.	TRBV2	once	TRBJ1-5	CASSEAKGPYNNQPQHF	TGTGCCAGCAGTGAAGCGAAGGGGCCCTACAACAATCAGCCCCAGCATTTT